This note documents a single T cell receptor (beta chain) sequence. Its antigen has not been determined. Base qualities are not recorded, but no much larger clone differs from it by a single base. The protocol used for the library was PCR. Sequencing was carried out with an Illumina HiSeq 2500. To normalize quantification of the TCRbeta repertoire, the TCR libraries were built with molecular barcoding that relied on unique molecular identifiers. TCRdb cleaned the public reads at Q25 with fastp, built clones with MiXCR and kept in-frame beta chains. Records with the same CDR3 protein are collapsed into one entry carrying the most frequent genes and DNA. This sample gives approximately 630,000 distinct CDR3 sequences in total; around 13% of them show up just once. About 0.79% of the sample is held by the ten biggest clonotypes. The sample comes from a study of T-cell reconstitution after alpha-beta-depleted transplantation in children (dated by TCRdb to about 2016). The study in broad terms: The study quantitatively tracked T-cell immune reconstitution after TCRalphabeta/CD19-depleted allogeneic hematopoietic cell transplantation in children using TCR repertoire profiling. Overall results and qualifications from the work: Apparently early alphabetaT-cell count recovery about two months after transplant reportedly relied on only several hundred rapidly expanded clones derived from non-depleted graft cells. In some patients, the high TCRbeta diversity seen at day 60 was put down to recipient T cells and intrathymic progenitors that had survived conditioning. Over the following months the frequencies of hyperexpanded clones went down, and after one year T-cell counts and TCRbeta diversity were mostly credited to newly produced T cells.

Trimming at the junction amounts to 0 bases on V and 1 base on J, and the germline ends lie 6 bases apart. CDR1 ENHRY and CDR2 SYGVKD were looked up in the germline V gene. Taken from cysteine to phenylalanine, the CDR3 has 14 residues. The DNA shown is the 42-base CDR3, in frame from base 1. The meaning of the sample's treatment or condition label: allogeneic hematopoietic cell transplantation with graft depleted of TCRalphabeta T cells and CD19 B cells. The transplant recipients were children given TCRalphabeta/CD19-depleted allogeneic hematopoietic cell grafts. The source is a girl aged 2 to 10 with congenital amegakaryocytic thrombocytopenia, due to receive a stem cell transplant. Source: PBMCs, taken before TCRalphabeta/CD19-depleted stem cell transplant. The V gene is TRBV10-3 and the J gene is TRBJ1-1; the D region possibly corresponds to TRBD1 (6 bases align). The CDR3 protein is CAISESTGNTEAFF. The nucleotide sequence reads as follows: TGTGCCATCAGTGAGTCGACAGGGAACACTGAAGCTTTCTTT.